The present entry profiles one TCR beta chain with its context. Its target is not known. With 60 Vbeta and 13 Jbeta primers, the PCR was carried out. Here immunoSEQ multiplex PCR was the method, and the copy in TCRdb shows in-frame clones only, minus some. Of about 200,000 clones listed, around four fifths are singletons. The data derive from a study of cytomegalovirus exposure and HLA in healthy donors. Trimming shortened V by 1 base and J by 7 bases, and 15 bases separated the two germline ends. This CDR3 is 15 amino acids long. Looked up from germline, CDR1 is MRHNA and CDR2 is SNTAGT. The study's findings and limits: In a later analysis, CMV-associated beta chains were mostly HLA-associated, it appeared. Immune exposure was documented only through CMV serostatus.

The specimen was PBMCs. The clonotype originates from a man aged 40-49 years in good health and CMV-seropositive. The rearrangement uses TRBV6-4 and TRBJ2-3, with D possibly TRBD2 on 6 matching bases. CDR3 residues: CASSDWGLEEHTQYF. The CDR3 DNA reads as TGTGCCAGCAGTGACTGGGGACTGGAGGAGCATACGCAGTATTTT.